This T cell receptor beta chain stems from a study of identical twins. Findings and limits, study-wide: Invariant MAIT and iNKT cells may have partly biased zero-insertion analyses. Twin sharing of out-of-frame TCR alpha was underestimated by models in monozygotic pairs.

Template switching supplied a universal primer site; unique molecular identifiers were carried on the cDNA. TCRdb re-called the 5' RACE reads with MiXCR, one entry per CDR3 protein. Seen here are around 960,000 distinct CDR3 sequences, around 12% observed once, and the top ten hold about 1.5%. The length of the CDR3 is 14 residues. Notes on this clonotype: Its antigen is still unknown. One end of the junction fails to match germline, which may point to a read error.

In addition, the sample was reused for a study of yellow fever vaccine responses in identical twins.

V is TRBV12-3 or TRBV12-4 and J is TRBJ1-4; D is ambiguous. Sequences were obtained from PBMCs. The sequence came from a young woman in good health. The CDR3 bases are TGTGCCAGCAAACTTGGTGCAACTAATGAAAAACCGTTTTTT. It is translated as CASKLGATNEKPFF.